Each of the 11 T cell receptor beta chains below was sequenced from the same sample in a study of blood T cell repertoires in COVID-19. The assay was immunoSEQ multiplex PCR, and TCRdb's table has in-frame clones only and misses some. Among a few hundred thousand clones listed, 88% were seen once. The sequenced sample was PBMCs or T cells enriched from blood (not recorded which). These receptor sequences come from a woman under 30 who had recovered from COVID-19.

This clone was observed a few times. The gene calls are TRBV7-9 and TRBJ1-2, with TRBD1 matching 12 bases. Germline V lookup: CDR1 SEHNR, CDR2 FQNEAQ (reference sequence). CDR3 length: 17 amino acids. Trimming removed 5 bases from V and 3 bases from J; junction bases left unmatched: 10. The CDR3 region has the DNA TGTGCCAGCAGCCCGGGGACAGGGGGCGCTGATGACTATGGCTACACCTTC. Residues: CASSPGTGGADDYGYTF.

This clone came up once. The chain recombines TRBV2 with TRBJ1-2; the D gene is possibly TRBD1 (5 bases). Trimming stripped 0 bases from V and 4 bases from J, with 9 bases between. Germline CDR1 SNHLY, CDR2 FYNNEI. The CDR3 extends over 14 amino acids. CDR3 sequence (DNA): TGTGCCAGCAGTGAAGCCGCAGGGCGCTATGGCTACACCTTC. It codes for CASSEAAGRYGYTF.

V gene TRBV11-2 combines with J gene TRBJ2-2, with D tentatively TRBD2 (7 bases). V lost 2 bases, J lost 5 bases, and 12 bases lay in between. The CDR3 sequence is 15 residues long. The germline gives CDR1 SGHAT, CDR2 FQNNGV. Here the CDR3 reads CASSLLRGATGELFF. CDR3 DNA sequence: TGTGCCAGCAGCTTATTACGGGGGGCGACCGGGGAGCTGTTTTTT.

This clone was counted a single time. The gene calls are TRBV6-5 and TRBJ1-4; D is uncertain. Germline V CDR1 and CDR2: MNHEY, SVGAGI. Trimming removed 2 bases from V and 5 bases from J, with 15 bases in between. The CDR3 is 16 residues long. In DNA, the CDR3 is TGTGCCAGCAGTTACAGCGCCGGGGTCATAAATGAAAAACTGTTTTTT. Protein product: CASSYSAGVINEKLFF.

V and J are TRBV15 and TRBJ1-3; 7 nucleotides align to TRBD1. The V segment lost 0 bases and the J segment 3 bases; nucleotides outside the gene matches: 5. CDR3 length: 16 amino acids. The germline gives CDR1 LNHNV, CDR2 YYDKDF (reference sequence). The DNA for the CDR3 is TGTGCCACCAGCAGAGATCAGGGGGTGGTTGGAAACACCATATATTTT. Encoded protein: CATSRDQGVVGNTIYF.

The J gene is TRBJ2-1, the V gene TRBV6-5; TRBD1 might be the D (8 bases). This CDR3 has 14 residues. Trimming cost V 0 bases and J 15 bases, with 18 bases left between them. CDR1 and CDR2 (germline): MNHEY, SVGAGI. The DNA for the CDR3 is TGTGCCAGCAGTTACTCGGGGGGGACAGGTGGCTGGTTCTTC. It encodes CASSYSGGTGGWFF.

V usage is TRBV7-2 and J usage is TRBJ1-2; 8 bases are a match to TRBD1. The CDR3 consists of 12 residues. The germline gives CDR1 SGHTA, CDR2 FQGNSA. The J segment lost 8 bases and the V segment lost 4 bases, leaving 3 bases of the junction unmatched. CDR3 loop: CASSYDRGGYTF. In DNA form, the CDR3 reads TGTGCCAGCAGCTACGACAGGGGCGGCTACACCTTC.

V gene TRBV6-5 combines with J gene TRBJ2-1; 15 bases line up with TRBD2. Germline loops: CDR1 MNHEY, CDR2 SVGAGI. With V trimmed by 6 bases and J by 6 bases, 3 bases remained unmatched. The CDR3 runs 15 residues. The CDR3 protein is CASRVGLAGGNEQFF. CDR3 bases: TGTGCCAGCAGGGTGGGACTAGCGGGGGGCAATGAGCAGTTCTTC.

The V gene is TRBV4-1, the J gene TRBJ1-5; D gene ambiguous. The V gene lost 2 bases and the J gene lost 6 bases, with 8 bases spanning the gap. Germline loops: CDR1 MGHRA, CDR2 YSYEKL. The CDR3 is made up of 13 amino acids. CDR3 nucleotide sequence: TGCGCCAGCAGCCAAAGCCCTTTTCAGCCCCAGCATTTT. It translates to CASSQSPFQPQHF.

The CDR3 region is CASSGLAGRGETQYF. The CDR3 nucleotides read TGTGCCAGCAGCGGACTAGCGGGGAGGGGAGAGACCCAGTACTTC. The genes are TRBV9 and TRBJ2-5; 11 bases fit TRBD2. The germline CDR1 and CDR2 sequences are SGDLS and YYNGEE. CDR3 length: 15 residues. The ends lost 3 bases at V and 4 bases at J; junction bases unmatched: 5.

The chain employs TRBV21-1 and TRBJ1-4; the table's D call, TRBD1, has no DNA check behind it. TRBV21-1 is tagged as a pseudogene. CDR3 length equals 17 residues. Here the CDR3 DNA reads TGTGCCAGCAGCAAAACGAACAGGACAGCAACTAATGAAAAACTGTTTTTT. Residues: CASSKTNRTATNEKLFF.